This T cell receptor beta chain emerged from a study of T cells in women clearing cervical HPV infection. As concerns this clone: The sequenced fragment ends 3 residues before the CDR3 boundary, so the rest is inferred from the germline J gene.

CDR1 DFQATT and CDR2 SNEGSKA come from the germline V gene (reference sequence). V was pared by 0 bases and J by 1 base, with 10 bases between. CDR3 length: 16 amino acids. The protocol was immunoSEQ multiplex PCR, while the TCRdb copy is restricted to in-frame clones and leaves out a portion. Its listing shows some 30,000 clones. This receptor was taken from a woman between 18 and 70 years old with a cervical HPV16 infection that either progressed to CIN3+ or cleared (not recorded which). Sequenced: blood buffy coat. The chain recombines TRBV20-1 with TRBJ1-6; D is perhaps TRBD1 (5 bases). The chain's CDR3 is CSARDGGESYNSPLHF. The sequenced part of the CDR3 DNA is TGCAGTGCTAGAGACGGAGGGGAATCCTATAATTCACCC.